One sample yielded the 14 T cell receptor beta chains listed below, sequenced in a study of T cell responses to AZD1222 COVID-19 vaccine. TCRdb's table, derived via immunoSEQ multiplex PCR, lists solely in-frame clones and lacks some. The table includes about 140,000 clones, 80% to 90% detected once. Sample: peripheral blood, taken on day 0 of AZD1222 vaccination. Receptors originate from an adult in good health.

In this sample, this clone turned up a few times. The chain couples TRBV15 to TRBJ2-7; D may correspond to TRBD1 or TRBD2 (5 bases each). Trimming left V 2 bases short and J 3 bases short, with 17 bases between. This CDR3 region has 16 residues. Germline CDR1 LNHNV, CDR2 YYDKDF (reference sequence). This CDR3 is CATSRRDAKEGYEQYF. CDR3 coding DNA: TGTGCCACCAGCAGACGGGACGCCAAAGAGGGCTACGAGCAGTACTTC. The full variable domain, completed using reference TRBV15 and TRBJ2-7, is DAMVIQNPRYQVTQFGKPVTLSCSQTLNHNVMYWYQQKSSQAPKLLFHYYDKDFNNEADTPDNFQSRRPNTSFCFLDIRSPGLGDTAMYLCATSRRDAKEGYEQYFGPGTRLTVT.

This rearrangement joins TRBV6-2 or TRBV6-3 to TRBJ2-6; D is possibly TRBD1 (6 bases). V lost 4 bases and J lost 2, with 9 bases in between. The CDR3 is 15 residues long. From germline, CDR1 is MNHEY and CDR2 SVGEGT. The CDR3 loop reads CASSLGGTGANVLTF. CDR3 nucleotide sequence: TGTGCCAGCAGTTTAGGGGGAACTGGGGCCAACGTCCTGACTTTC.

This chain links TRBV7-2 with TRBJ1-4, with no clear D. The ends were cut back, 2 bases at V and 4 bases at J, with 8 bases in the middle. Germline V gene sequence: CDR1 SGHTA, CDR2 FQGNSA. This CDR3 has 14 amino acids. Here the CDR3 reads CASSLYGRNEKLFF. CDR3 nucleotides: TGTGCCAGCAGCTTATACGGGCGTAATGAAAAACTGTTTTTT. The full variable domain, in which reference TRBV7-2 and TRBJ1-4 provide the parts outside the CDR3, is GAGVSQSPSNKVTEKGKDVELRCDPISGHTALYWYRQSLGQGLEFLIYFQGNSAPDKSGLPSDRFSAERTGGSVSTLTIQRTQQEDSAVYLCASSLYGRNEKLFFGSGTQLSVL.

This chain connects TRBV6-5 to TRBJ1-6; the match to TRBD1 covers 7 bases. V dropped 1 base and J dropped 7; count of bases not matched to a gene: 4. CDR3 size: 15 residues. CDR1 is MNHEY and CDR2 is SVGAGI in the germline V gene. The CDR3 bases are TGTGCCAGCAGTTACTACAGGGGAAGGAATTCACCCCTCCACTTT. It codes for CASSYYRGRNSPLHF.

This sequence joins TRBV29-1 and TRBJ2-2; D is ambiguous. V gave up 6 bases and J gave up 3 bases, with 2 bases separating them. Germline CDR1 is SQVTM and CDR2 is ANQGSEA. The CDR3 loop spans 10 amino acids. The CDR3 sequence: CSVYTGELFF. DNA for the CDR3: TGCAGCGTCTACACCGGGGAGCTGTTTTTT.

This chain joins TRBV7-9 and TRBJ1-2; 7 bases line up with TRBD1. Trimming at V came to 3 bases and at J to 5 bases, leaving 12 bases not matched to a gene. CDR1 is SEHNR and CDR2 is FQNEAQ in the germline V gene (reference sequence). This CDR3 contains 16 residues. CDR3 nucleotide sequence: TGTGCCAGCAGCTTTAGTTCCGACAGGGCGGGATATGGCTACACCTTC. Amino acids: CASSFSSDRAGYGYTF.

The rearrangement links TRBV6-5 to TRBJ1-6; maybe TRBD1 (6 bases). This CDR3 contains 14 residues. Germline V lookup: CDR1 MNHEY, CDR2 SVGAGI. V shed 5 bases and J shed 6 bases, with 11 bases lying between them. The CDR3 bases are TGTGCCAGCAGTCCACAGGGATCTAATTCACCCCTCCACTTT. This translates into CASSPQGSNSPLHF.

V usage is TRBV19 and J usage is TRBJ1-1; the D gene is possibly TRBD1 (6 bases). Trimming removed 6 bases from V and 5 bases from J, with 16 bases in between. The length of the CDR3 is 14 residues. CDR1 LNHDA and CDR2 SQIVND come from the germline V gene (reference sequence). The CDR3 region is CASSRIGGKTEAFF. CDR3 coding DNA: TGTGCCAGTAGCCGAATAGGGGGGAAAACTGAAGCTTTCTTT.

The chain employs TRBV6-1 and TRBJ2-1; no clear D. CDR3 length: 16 residues. The V and J ends lost 0 bases and 2 bases respectively, with 11 bases between them. Germline V gene data show CDR1 as MNHNS and CDR2 as SASEGT. The CDR3 DNA reads TGTGCCAGCAGTGAAGCGCTAGGCACAGCCTACAATGAGCAGTTCTTC. Its translation: CASSEALGTAYNEQFF.

V usage is TRBV23-1 and J usage is TRBJ1-2, with 8 bases that match TRBD1. TRBV23-1 falls under the ORF class, with uncertain function. Trimming removed 2 bases from V and 2 bases from J; junction bases left unmatched: 7. CDR3 length equals 16 residues. DNA of the CDR3: TGCGCCAGCAGTCAAATCTACAGGGGGACAAACTATGGCTACACCTTC. It is translated as CASSQIYRGTNYGYTF.

This clone has only a few counts. The chain has TRBV11-2 and TRBJ2-1, with 13 bases lining up with TRBD2. The CDR3 spans 15 residues. Germline loops: CDR1 SGHAT, CDR2 FQNNGV. J lost 6 bases, V lost 8 bases, and 7 bases had no gene match. The CDR3 here is CASFPGLAGRNEQFF. CDR3 DNA sequence: TGTGCCAGCTTCCCGGGACTAGCGGGACGCAATGAGCAGTTCTTC.

CDR3 DNA: TGTGCCAGCAGCCGGCTAGCGGGAGAAAGGAATGAGCAGTTCTTC. It is translated as CASSRLAGERNEQFF. The chain carries TRBV9 and TRBJ2-1; 10 positions match TRBD2. CDR3 length: 15 amino acids. Trimming took 4 bases from V and 7 from J; bases not matched to a gene: 8. The germline V gene has CDR1 SGDLS and CDR2 YYNGEE. The variable domain in full, with the rest retrieved from reference TRBV9 and TRBJ2-1, is DSGVTQTPKHLITATGQRVTLRCSPRSGDLSVYWYQQSLDQGLQFLIQYYNGEERAKGNILERFSAQQFPDLHSELNLSSLELGDSALYFCASSRLAGERNEQFFGPGTRLTVL.

This sequence joins TRBV28 and TRBJ1-5; D not certain. This CDR3 has 16 amino acids. CDR1 is MDHEN, CDR2 SYDVKM, per germline. Trimming removed 4 bases from V and 2 bases from J, with 15 bases in between. CDR3 nucleotides: TGTGCCAGCAGTTCCCTGAGGGTAAGAGGCAATCAGCCCCAGCATTTT. Amino acids: CASSSLRVRGNQPQHF.

The rearrangement uses TRBV3-1 (or the pseudogene TRBV3-2) and TRBJ2-1; either TRBD1 or TRBD2 may supply D (5 bases each). Germline lookup yields CDR1 LGHDT and CDR2 YNNKEL (reference sequence). The CDR3 totals 18 residues. V was clipped by 2 bases and J by 3 bases, with 20 bases between them. The CDR3 coding sequence is TGTGCCAGCAGCCAACATACACGCGAGGGACCCCACTACAATGAGCAGTTCTTC. Translated: CASSQHTREGPHYNEQFF.